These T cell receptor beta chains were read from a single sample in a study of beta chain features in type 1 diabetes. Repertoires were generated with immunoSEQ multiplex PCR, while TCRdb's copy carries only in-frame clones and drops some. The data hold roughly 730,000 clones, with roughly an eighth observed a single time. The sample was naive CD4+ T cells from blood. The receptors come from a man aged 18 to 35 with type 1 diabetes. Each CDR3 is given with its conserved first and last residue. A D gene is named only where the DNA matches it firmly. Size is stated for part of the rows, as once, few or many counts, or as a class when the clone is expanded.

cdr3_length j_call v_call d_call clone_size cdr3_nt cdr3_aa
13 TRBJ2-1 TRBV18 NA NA TGTGCCAGCTCACCACCGAGCGGGTGGGAGCAGTTCTTC CASSPPSGWEQFF
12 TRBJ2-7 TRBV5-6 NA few TGTGCCAGCAGCTTGGTTGGGTACGAGCAGTACTTC CASSLVGYEQYF
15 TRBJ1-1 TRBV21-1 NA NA TGTGCCAGCAGCAAAGACAGGGGGCCGGAGACCGAAGCTTTCTTT CASSKDRGPETEAFF
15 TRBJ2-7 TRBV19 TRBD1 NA TGTGCCAGTAGTATACTCCGGGACAGGTCCTACGAGCAGTACTTC CASSILRDRSYEQYF
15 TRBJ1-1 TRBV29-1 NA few TGCAGCGCTCAAAGTGGGGGGATTGTGAGCACTGAAGCTTTCTTT CSAQSGGIVSTEAFF
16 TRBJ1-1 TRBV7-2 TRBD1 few TGTGCCAGCAGACGCGGACAGGGGCGCATCCGTACTGAAGCTTTCTTT CASRRGQGRIRTEAFF
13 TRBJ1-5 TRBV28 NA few TGTTCTCACGTGGGCAGGGCCGATCAGCCCCAGCATTTT CSHVGRADQPQHF
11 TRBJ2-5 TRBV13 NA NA TGTGCCAGCAGCTCGGGAGAGACCCAGTACTTC CASSSGETQYF
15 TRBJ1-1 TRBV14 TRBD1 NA TGTGCCAGCAGGACGACAGGGTCCAGTAGCACTGAAGCTTTCTTT CASRTTGSSSTEAFF
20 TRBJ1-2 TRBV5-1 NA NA TGCGCCAGCAGCTTGGTTCCCTCCTTCGGGACGGGGGTAACTCGCTATGGCTACACCTTC CASSLVPSFGTGVTRYGYTF
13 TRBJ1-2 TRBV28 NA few TGTGCCAGCAGTTTAGGGGGGAACTATGGCTACACCTTC CASSLGGNYGYTF
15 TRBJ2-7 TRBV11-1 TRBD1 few TGTGCCAGCAGCTCCGGGACAGGGCCCTCCTACGAGCAGTACTTC CASSSGTGPSYEQYF
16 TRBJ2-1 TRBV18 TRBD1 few TGTGCCAGCTCACGGGGACAGGGGGCGCTGGTCAATGAGCAGTTCTTC CASSRGQGALVNEQFF
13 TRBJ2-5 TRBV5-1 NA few TGCGCCAGCATCGGGCAGGGGAGAGAGACCCAGTACTTC CASIGQGRETQYF
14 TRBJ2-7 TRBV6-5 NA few TGTGCCAGCAGTCGGGACTTCAGCTCCTACGAGCAGTACTTC CASSRDFSSYEQYF
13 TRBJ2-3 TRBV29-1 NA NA TGCAGCGTTGATGGGGCTTTCACAGATACGCAGTATTTT CSVDGAFTDTQYF
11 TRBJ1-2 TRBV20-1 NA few TGCAGTGCTAGGGGAGGGTATGGCTACACCTTC CSARGGYGYTF
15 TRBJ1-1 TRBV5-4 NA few TGTGCCAGCAGCTTGGCCGGGAGTATGAACACTGAAGCTTTCTTT CASSLAGSMNTEAFF
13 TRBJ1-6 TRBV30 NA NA TGTGCCTTTAGGCGGACAGATGATTCACCCCTCCACTTT CAFRRTDDSPLHF
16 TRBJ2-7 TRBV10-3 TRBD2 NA TGTGCCATCAGTGAGTCGACTAGCGGGGGGAGCCACGAGCAGTACTTC CAISESTSGGSHEQYF
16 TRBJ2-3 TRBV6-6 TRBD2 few TGTGCCAGCAGTTACGGTTTGGGGGGGAGCACAGATACGCAGTATTTT CASSYGLGGSTDTQYF
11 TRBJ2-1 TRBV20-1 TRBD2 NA TGCAGCCCGCGGGGGGGAGATGAGCAGTTCTTC CSPRGGDEQFF
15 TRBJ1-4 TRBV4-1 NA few TGCGCCAGCAGCCAAGGGGAAACAACTAATGAAAAACTGTTTTTT CASSQGETTNEKLFF
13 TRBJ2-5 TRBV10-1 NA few TGCGCCAGCAGCTGGGGCAGCGGAGAGACCCAGTACTTC CASSWGSGETQYF
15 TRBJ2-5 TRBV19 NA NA TGTGCCAGTAGTATCCTATCCGGGACACCAGAGACCCAGTACTTC CASSILSGTPETQYF
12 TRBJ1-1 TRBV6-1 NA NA TGTGCCAGCAGTAACGGGAGGACTGAAGCTTTCTTT CASSNGRTEAFF
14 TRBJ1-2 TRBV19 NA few TGTGCCAGCTCACGACAGGCGACGAACTATGGCTACACCTTC CASSRQATNYGYTF
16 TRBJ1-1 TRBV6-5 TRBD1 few TGTGCCAGCAGTTCAGGGGGCGCTCTGGTGGGCACTGAAGCTTTCTTT CASSSGGALVGTEAFF
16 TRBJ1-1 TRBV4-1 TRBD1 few TGCGCCAGCAGCCAAATAATGGACAGGCTGAACACTGAAGCTTTCTTT CASSQIMDRLNTEAFF
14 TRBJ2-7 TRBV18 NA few TGTGCCAGCTCACCACAGGCAGACTCCTACGAGCAGTACTTC CASSPQADSYEQYF
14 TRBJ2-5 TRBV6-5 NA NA TGTGCCAGCAGTTACCGGCAGGGAGGAGAGACCCAGTACTTC CASSYRQGGETQYF
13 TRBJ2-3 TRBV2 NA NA TGTGCCAGCAGTGAAGCGCTTCGGGGTACGCAGTATTTT CASSEALRGTQYF
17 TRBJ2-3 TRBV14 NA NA TGTGCCAGCAGCCAAGAAGGAATGGGCCTTTACACAGATACGCAGTATTTT CASSQEGMGLYTDTQYF
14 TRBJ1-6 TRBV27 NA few TGTGCCAGCAGTTTGGGGCAGACTAATTCACCCCTCCACTTT CASSLGQTNSPLHF
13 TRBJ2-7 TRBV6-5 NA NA TGTGCCAGCAGGGGAGGGGGCTCCTACGAGCAGTACTTC CASRGGGSYEQYF
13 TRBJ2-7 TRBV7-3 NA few TGTGCCAGCAGCCATGGACAGTCCTACGAGCAGTACTTC CASSHGQSYEQYF
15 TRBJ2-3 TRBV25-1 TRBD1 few TGTGCCAGCAGGGACAGGGAGAAAGGTACAGATACGCAGTATTTT CASRDREKGTDTQYF
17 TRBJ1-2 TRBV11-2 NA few TGTGCCAGCAGCTTAGGGGTAGGGGCCACCCCAAACTATGGCTACACCTTC CASSLGVGATPNYGYTF
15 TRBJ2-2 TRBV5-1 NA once TGCGCCAGCAGCTTTCGGTCGGTGGACACCGGGGAGCTGTTTTTT CASSFRSVDTGELFF
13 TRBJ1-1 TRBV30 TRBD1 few TGTGCCTGGAGTGCGACAGGGAGCACTGAAGCTTTCTTT CAWSATGSTEAFF
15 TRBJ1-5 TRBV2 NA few TGTGCCAGCACTGGGGGAGGGTGGAGTGATCAGCCCCAGCATTTT CASTGGGWSDQPQHF
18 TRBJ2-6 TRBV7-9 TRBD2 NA TGTGCCAGCAGCCAAACTAGCGGGGGTACCTCTGGGGCCAACGTCCTGACTTTC CASSQTSGGTSGANVLTF
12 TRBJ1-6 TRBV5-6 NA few TGTGCCAGCAGCTTGCCGAATTCACCCCTCCACTTT CASSLPNSPLHF
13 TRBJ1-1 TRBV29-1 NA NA TGCAGCGTTGAAGTGACCCAAGACACTGAAGCTTTCTTT CSVEVTQDTEAFF
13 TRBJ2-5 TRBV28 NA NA TGTGCCAGCAGCCCCGGAGGGTACGAGACCCAGTACTTC CASSPGGYETQYF
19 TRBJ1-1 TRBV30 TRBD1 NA TGTGCCTGGAGTGCTCAAAGGACAACGGGACAGGGAGTGAACACTGAAGCTTTCTTT CAWSAQRTTGQGVNTEAFF
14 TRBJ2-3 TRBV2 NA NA TGTGCCAGCAGTGCCTTACGGGGAACAGATACGCAGTATTTT CASSALRGTDTQYF
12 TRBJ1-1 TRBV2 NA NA TGTGCCAGCAGAGCTGACATAATTGAAGCTTTCTTT CASRADIIEAFF
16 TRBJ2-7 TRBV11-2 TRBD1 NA TGTGCCAGCAGCTCCCTTGGACAGGTTGGCTCCTACGAGCAGTACTTC CASSSLGQVGSYEQYF
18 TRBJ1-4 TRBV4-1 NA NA TGCGCCAGCAGCCGCAAGGATTCCTTGGGGCAGGGGATTGTATATCTGTTTTTT CASSRKDSLGQGIVYLFF
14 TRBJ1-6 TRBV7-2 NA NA TGTGCCACCCGCCCCATCCTGGGTCCAGGACCCCTCCACTTT CATRPILGPGPLHF
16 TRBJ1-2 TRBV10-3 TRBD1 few TGTGCCATATCCCCCGGACAGGGGCTTGCCCCTCCTGGCTACACCTTC CAISPGQGLAPPGYTF
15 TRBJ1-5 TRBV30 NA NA TGTGCCTGGAGCGGTCGCTTGATCAGCAATCAGCCCCAGCATTTT CAWSGRLISNQPQHF
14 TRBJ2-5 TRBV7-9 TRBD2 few TGTGCCAGCAGCGGGCGAGCGGGGGGGCTCGCCCAGTACTTC CASSGRAGGLAQYF
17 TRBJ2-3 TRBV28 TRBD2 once TGTGCCAGCAGTCCCTCTAGCGGGGGCGACCTTGCAGATACGCAGTATTTT CASSPSSGGDLADTQYF
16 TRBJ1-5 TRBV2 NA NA TGTGCCAGCAGTGAAGGCACTACCTATAGCAATCAGCCCCAGCATTTT CASSEGTTYSNQPQHF
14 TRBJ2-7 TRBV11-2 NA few TGTGCCAGCAGCTCCTTGGGCAAAACCTACGAGCAGTACTTC CASSSLGKTYEQYF